The 17 T cell receptor beta chains presented below share a single source sample, sequenced in a study of blood T cell repertoires in COVID-19. TCRdb's copy holds only in-frame clones and misses some; the assay was immunoSEQ multiplex PCR. Of roughly 390,000 clones listed, 85% were seen once; the top ten hold 3% to 4%. Sequencing was carried out using peripheral blood. These receptors all come from a woman between 18 and 29 years old with acute or convalescent COVID-19.

This sequence joins TRBV11-2 and TRBJ1-2; weak D call: TRBD1 (5 bases). CDR1 and CDR2 from the germline V gene are SGHAT and FQNNGV. This CDR3 is built from 13 residues. Deletions cut 5 bases from V and 2 bases from J, with 9 bases between. In nucleotides, the CDR3 is TGTGCCAGCAGCCCACAGGAGAACTATGGCTACACCTTC. This translates into CASSPQENYGYTF.

This clone was found a few times. This chain links TRBV11-2 with TRBJ1-6; 10 nucleotides line up with TRBD1. J lost 8 bases, V lost 6 bases, and 4 bases had no gene match. Germline CDR1 is SGHAT and CDR2 is FQNNGV. There are 14 residues in the CDR3. Here the CDR3 reads CASRLTGGDSPLHF. CDR3 in DNA: TGTGCCAGCAGATTGACAGGGGGCGATTCACCCCTCCACTTT.

This chain joins TRBV7-2 and TRBJ2-7; D call uncertain. V was cut by 3 bases and J by 4 bases, with 7 bases left in between. From germline, CDR1 is SGHTA and CDR2 FQGNSA. The CDR3 loop spans 12 amino acids. The CDR3 nucleotides are TGTGCCAGCAGCTTCGAGCTATACGAGCAGTACTTC. Protein product: CASSFELYEQYF.

This chain links TRBV27 with TRBJ2-6, with TRBD2 identical over 7 bases. Germline V gives CDR1 MNHEY, CDR2 SMNVEV (reference sequence). CDR3 length: 16 amino acids. V lost 3 bases, J lost 2 bases, and 4 bases stayed unmatched. CDR3 protein: CASSFWGGAGANVLTF. CDR3 coding DNA: TGTGCCAGCAGTTTTTGGGGGGGTGCTGGGGCCAACGTCCTGACTTTC.

This clone has only one observation. V gene TRBV5-1 combines with J gene TRBJ1-2; D remains ambiguous. The germline V gene has CDR1 SGHRS and CDR2 YFSETQ. The germline V and J ends were trimmed by 0 bases and 8 bases, with 23 bases remaining between them. This CDR3 comprises 17 residues. The CDR3 here is CASSLEPELAGTYGYTF. The CDR3 nucleotides are TGCGCCAGCAGCTTGGAACCAGAGCTTGCGGGCACCTACGGCTACACCTTC.

The rearrangement uses TRBV7-3 and TRBJ2-2; 7 bases are a match to TRBD1. This CDR3 contains 15 residues. V shed 0 bases and J 10 bases; nucleotides not matched to a gene: 8. CDR1 and CDR2 (germline): SGHTA, FQGTGA. The DNA of the CDR3 is TGTGCCAGCAGCTTAACGCGCTCAGGGGGTGAGGAGCTGTTTTTT. It codes for CASSLTRSGGEELFF.

The table lists this clone with a few counts. The J gene is TRBJ2-7, the V gene TRBV29-1; TRBD2 aligns across 9 bases. The germline CDR1 and CDR2 sequences are SQVTM and ANQGSEA. V was clipped by 4 bases and J by 2 bases; unmatched bases: 12. The CDR3 is 16 residues long. In DNA form, the CDR3 reads TGCAGCGTTGGTGGGTTGGGCCTAGCGGGACCCTACGAGCAGTACTTC. Translated, it gives CSVGGLGLAGPYEQYF.

This rearrangement joins TRBV3-1 (or the pseudogene TRBV3-2) to TRBJ1-2, with 9 bases lining up with TRBD1. Germline trimming cut 5 bases from V and 7 bases from J; bases unmatched to any gene: 11. Germline V gene sequence: CDR1 LGHDT, CDR2 YNNKEL (reference sequence). The CDR3 loop spans 15 amino acids. The CDR3 loop is CASSTRRQGGLGYTF. CDR3 in DNA: TGTGCCAGCAGCACTCGTCGACAGGGGGGCCTTGGCTACACCTTC.

This clone was picked up many times. The rearrangement links TRBV30 to TRBJ1-4; 7 positions match TRBD1. The CDR3 contains 16 residues. With V trimmed by 4 bases and J by 7 bases, 15 bases remained unmatched. Per the germline V gene, CDR1 is GTSNPN and CDR2 is SVGIG (reference sequence). The CDR3 DNA reads TGTGCCTGGAATTCCCCTGAGACAGGGCCCCGTGAAAAACTGTTTTTT. This gives the protein CAWNSPETGPREKLFF.

The rearrangement links TRBV19 to TRBJ2-7, with D tentatively TRBD1 (5 bases). The germline gives CDR1 LNHDA, CDR2 SQIVND (reference sequence). Deletions cut 3 bases from V and 4 bases from J, with 13 bases between. The CDR3 contains 14 residues. CDR3 loop: CASSIRGRGYEQYF. The CDR3 nucleotides read TGTGCCAGTAGTATCCGCGGAAGGGGTTACGAGCAGTACTTC.

The chain carries TRBV5-1 and TRBJ2-3; D remains unclear. The germline V and J ends were trimmed by 1 base and 1 base, with 13 bases remaining between them. CDR1 and CDR2 from the germline V gene are SGHRS and YFSETQ. The CDR3 sequence is 16 residues long. CDR3 sequence reads: CASSLTYSTRTDTQYF. The CDR3 region has the DNA TGCGCCAGCAGCTTGACTTACTCTACTCGCACAGATACGCAGTATTTT.

The chain combines TRBV29-1 with TRBJ1-1; 8 bases fit TRBD1. Losses at the gene ends were 6 bases for V and 5 bases for J; bases not matched to a gene: 8. The CDR3 runs to 13 residues. Per germline, CDR1 SQVTM and CDR2 ANQGSEA. In DNA form, the CDR3 reads TGCAGCGTGCAGGGGGCGATATGGACTGAAGCTTTCTTT. This codes for CSVQGAIWTEAFF.

This clone has a handful of counts. The CDR3 bases are TGTGCCAGCAGCCAACAGGGGAATCAGCCCCAGCATTTT. Protein sequence: CASSQQGNQPQHF. The chain couples TRBV12-3 or TRBV12-4 to TRBJ1-5, with TRBD1 matching 7 bases. This CDR3 spans 13 amino acids. J was trimmed by 4 bases and V by 6 bases; bases with no gene match: 3.

The chain combines TRBV19 with TRBJ1-2; 8 nucleotides match TRBD1. The germline CDR1 and CDR2 sequences are LNHDA and SQIVND (reference sequence). Trimming at V came to 5 bases and at J to 2 bases, leaving 7 bases not matched to a gene. The CDR3 is 15 residues long. CDR3 protein: CASSPWTGNNYGYTF. CDR3 in DNA: TGTGCCAGTAGTCCCTGGACAGGGAACAACTATGGCTACACCTTC.

The rearrangement uses TRBV18 and TRBJ1-4, with 9 bases matching TRBD1. The germline V gene encodes CDR1 KGHSH and CDR2 LQKENI. The CDR3 contains 16 residues. Trimming cost V 4 bases and J 8 bases; bases outside gene matches: 11. The CDR3 loop reads CASSQTPDRGVEKLFF. The CDR3 coding sequence is TGTGCCAGCTCACAAACACCGGACAGGGGTGTGGAAAAACTGTTTTTT.

The rearrangement joins TRBV19 to TRBJ2-7, with D maybe TRBD2 (6 bases). The CDR3 runs 18 residues. The germline V gene encodes CDR1 LNHDA and CDR2 SQIVND (reference sequence). V gave up 0 bases and J gave up 3 bases, with 21 bases separating them. CDR3 in amino acids: CASSIDRPRAGRFYEQYF. In DNA form, the CDR3 reads TGTGCCAGTAGTATAGATCGTCCCCGCGCGGGACGCTTCTACGAGCAGTACTTC.

This clone was observed a single time. V usage is TRBV10-1 and J usage is TRBJ1-4; 8 positions agree with TRBD1. The V segment lost 3 bases and the J segment 8 bases; nucleotides outside the gene matches: 2. CDR1 is WNHNN, CDR2 SYGVQD, per germline (reference sequence). The CDR3 covers 13 residues. The CDR3 DNA reads as TGCGCCAGCAGTGAACAGGGGGGCGAAAAACTGTTTTTT. Its protein product is CASSEQGGEKLFF.